This TCR beta chain was identified in a study of OX40 agonist ivuxolimab in advanced cancers. Trimming pared 6 bases from V and 8 bases from J, leaving 10 bases between. From germline, CDR1 is MNHNS and CDR2 SASEGT. The CDR3 is 11 amino acids. Sequenced by immunoSEQ multiplex PCR; TCRdb stores in-frame clones only, minus some. The data contain about 67,000 clones, 70% to 90% of them singletons. The receptor was derived from an adult with an advanced solid tumor such as melanoma, head and neck, liver or kidney cancer. The sequences come from CD4+ or CD8+ T cells sorted from blood, collected in a trial of the OX40 agonist ivuxolimab. The J gene is TRBJ1-2, the V gene TRBV6-1; D not resolved. The CDR3 DNA is TGTGCCAGCAGAAACGACGGCGGCTACACCTTC. Translating it yields CASRNDGGYTF.